This T cell receptor beta chain was identified in a study of CD8 T cells in ankylosing spondylitis. Broader study findings: A number of the motif variants had already been described in reactive arthritis synovial fluid and blood. Reportedly, matched ankylosing spondylitis synovial fluid was significantly enriched for disease-linked clones. Blood from ankylosing spondylitis patients appeared to carry a characteristic eight-variant TCR beta motif.

The germline CDR1 and CDR2 sequences are SQVTM and ANQGSEA. The CDR3 contains 12 residues. V gave up 0 bases and J gave up 5 bases; unmatched junction bases: 1. TCRdb re-called the 5' RACE reads through MiXCR, storing one row per CDR3 protein. The sample lists approximately 260,000 distinct CDR3 sequences, 8% to 9.5% occurring once. Ten or more counts support this clonotype. The target antigen is unknown. The source of this sequence is a male donor with ankylosing spondylitis or in good health (not recorded which). V and J are TRBV29-1 and TRBJ2-7; 7 bases map to TRBD2. What was sequenced was blood, either unsorted or a sorted T cell fraction (not recorded which). The CDR3 DNA follows: TGCAGCGTTGAAGAGGCGGGGGACGAGCAGTACTTC. Amino acids: CSVEEAGDEQYF.